Listed here is a single TCR beta chain. Profiling relied on immunoSEQ multiplex PCR, and the TCRdb table lists in-frame clones only, not all of them. The data contain some 110,000 clones, approximately 78% of them singletons. The CDR3 has 16 amino acids. The ends lost 5 bases at V and 0 bases at J; junction bases unmatched: 10. The germline CDR1 and CDR2 sequences are SNHLY and FYNNEI. This specimen comes from a study of T cell clones after liver transplantation. The sample consisted of CD4+ T cells from blood, taken before liver transplant. The source of this sequence is a human donor who received a liver transplant. The chain joins TRBV2 to TRBJ2-7; 7 bases agree with TRBD2. CDR3 sequence (DNA): TGTGCCAGCAGTCCATCGACTAGCCAGAGCTCCTACGAGCAGTACTTC. Amino acids: CASSPSTSQSSYEQYF.